The sequence of this T cell receptor (beta chain) was determined in a study of vaccination and CD4 T cells after COVID-19. Across the study: At a median around 100 days (range 35 to 161) after diagnosis, post-COVID samples were drawn. Samples were taken after vaccination, a median of about 73 days after dose two, with a range of 14 to 241.

To note about this clonotype: No antigen is known for it.

Between the trimmed V and J ends, which lost 5 bases and 1 base, there was a span of 11 bases. In germline, CDR1 is SGHAT, CDR2 FQNNGV. The CDR3 has 15 residues. The treatment was: approximately nine-day PBMC culture with coronavirus spike peptide pools or control peptides (ViraFEST assay). At both days 3 and 7, half the medium was replaced with fresh IL-2 medium. With the Oncomine TCR Beta short-read assay, DNA from cultured CD4+ T cells was sequenced. CD4+ T cells were cultured, and genomic DNA was extracted from them. TCRdb reprocessed the PCR reads with MiXCR, giving one entry per CDR3 protein. This table holds about 11,000 distinct CDR3 sequences, roughly 69% found once.

The sequenced sample was CD4+ T cells from blood, cultured in vitro. The chain is built from TRBV11-2 and TRBJ2-2; TRBD1 might be the D (7 bases). This receptor was obtained from a human donor who had recovered from COVID-19. CDR3: CASSVQGGNTGELFF. The DNA for the CDR3 is TGTGCCAGCAGCGTGCAGGGGGGGAACACCGGGGAGCTGTTTTTT.